The 8 T cell receptor beta chains listed next were all sequenced from one sample in a study of blood T cell repertoires in COVID-19 (dated by TCRdb to 2020 to 2021). The method was the immunoSEQ multiplex PCR assay. Imported from immuneACCESS, the table was reduced by TCRdb to in-frame sequences with V and J called. These copies leave out some clones; in studies compared against another copy, an unresolved V gene accounts for under half, and the cause of the remainder is not known. The sample data list approximately 200,000 clones, and around 90% of these were observed just once. Approximately 2.1% of the sample is in the top ten clones. Input material: PBMCs or T cells enriched from blood (not recorded which). The receptors were gathered from a woman aged 25 to 39 who had recovered from COVID-19.

The V gene is TRBV9, the J gene TRBJ2-1; TRBD2 matches 10 bases. V shed 3 bases, J shed 8 bases, and the junction held 5 bases outside the gene matches. The CDR3 sequence is 14 residues long. Looked up from germline, CDR1 is SGDLS and CDR2 is YYNGEE. CDR3 residues: CASSERSGRDEQFF. In DNA form, the CDR3 reads TGTGCCAGCAGCGAAAGGAGCGGGAGGGATGAGCAGTTCTTC.

The chain couples TRBV11-3 to TRBJ2-2; 8 nucleotides match TRBD2. Trimming cost V 2 bases and J 4 bases; bases outside gene matches: 0. Germline V lookup: CDR1 SGHNT, CDR2 YENEEA. The CDR3 extends over 14 amino acids. CDR3 coding DNA: TGTGCCAGCAGCTTACTAGCGGGCACCGGGGAGCTGTTTTTT. It is translated as CASSLLAGTGELFF.

A few counts support this clone. The V call is TRBV5-1, the J call TRBJ1-5, with a weak D call TRBD1 (6 bases). The germline V gene encodes CDR1 SGHRS and CDR2 YFSETQ. V shed 4 bases and J shed 7 bases, with 12 bases lying between them. The CDR3 contains 13 residues. CDR3 in amino acids: CASSASQGQPQHF. The CDR3 region has the DNA TGCGCCAGCAGCGCGTCCCAGGGGCAGCCCCAGCATTTT.

The chain couples TRBV27 to TRBJ1-2; D is perhaps TRBD1 (5 bases). With 0 bases removed from V and 8 bases from J, the gap between germline ends came to 16 bases. Germline V gives CDR1 MNHEY, CDR2 SMNVEV (reference sequence). The CDR3 loop spans 15 amino acids. The CDR3 sequence is CASSLSRDSVGGYTF. The CDR3, as DNA: TGTGCCAGCAGTTTATCGAGGGACTCAGTCGGGGGCTACACCTTC.

The CDR3, as DNA: TGTGCCAGCTTGGAACAGCCAAATGAAAAACTGTTTTTT. Amino acid sequence: CASLEQPNEKLFF. The chain has TRBV11-2 and TRBJ1-4; D unclear. The germline V and J ends were trimmed by 8 bases and 5 bases, with 12 bases remaining between them. Germline lookup yields CDR1 SGHAT and CDR2 FQNNGV. The CDR3 length is 13 residues.

Turning to this clone: The junction and the germline gene differ at one end; a read error may be behind it. V and J are TRBV15 and TRBJ2-5, with 8 bases lining up with TRBD1. The germline V gene encodes CDR1 LNHNV and CDR2 YYDKDF (reference sequence). The CDR3 spans 18 residues. The CDR3 DNA follows: TGTGCCACCAGCAGAGATAGCGGACAGGGTCTAACGGGGGAGATCCAGTACTTC. This codes for CATSRDSGQGLTGEIQYF.

The J gene is TRBJ2-3, the V gene TRBV24-1, with 12 bases that match TRBD2. The CDR3 loop spans 17 amino acids. V shed 3 bases, J shed 2 bases, and the junction held 5 bases outside the gene matches. The germline V gene has CDR1 KGHDR and CDR2 SFDVKD. The CDR3: CATSDQGLAGTTDTQYF. The CDR3 DNA reads as TGTGCCACCAGTGATCAAGGACTAGCGGGAACCACAGATACGCAGTATTTT.

The chain employs TRBV5-8 and TRBJ1-5, with 7 positions matching TRBD1. Trimming removed 0 bases from V and 0 bases from J; junction bases left unmatched: 6. There are 17 residues in the CDR3. CDR1 is SGHTS, CDR2 YDEGEE, per germline. CDR3 sequence (DNA): TGTGCCAGCAGCTTGGTTACAGGGGAAATTAGCAATCAGCCCCAGCATTTT. Amino acid sequence: CASSLVTGEISNQPQHF.